This T cell receptor (beta chain) originates from a study of CD8 T cells in Susac syndrome. An input of 0.5 to 1 ug of RNA was subjected to reverse transcription using random hexamers. TCRdb called the immunoSEQ multiplex PCR reads again in MiXCR, with one record for every CDR3 protein. The data hold about 60,000 distinct CDR3 sequences, with approximately 94% observed a single time. This CDR3 region has 13 residues. V gave up 0 bases and J gave up 4 bases, with 7 bases separating them. The germline CDR1 and CDR2 sequences are MNHEY and SMNVEV (reference sequence). Sequencing was done on a sample of CD8+ T cells from PBMCs. The V and J genes are TRBV27 and TRBJ2-7; D remains ambiguous. The receptor was isolated from a human donor with multiple sclerosis. CDR3 residues: CASSLSADYEQYF. The CDR3 region has the DNA TGTGCCAGCAGTTTATCGGCCGATTACGAGCAGTACTTC.